Listed below are T cell receptor beta chains from one sample, sequenced in a study of blood T cell repertoires in COVID-19. Data came from immunoSEQ multiplex PCR; TCRdb stores just in-frame clones and leaves some out. The sample holds about 330,000 clones; approximately 89% are singletons and the top ten take around 5%. Source material: PBMCs or T cells enriched from blood (not recorded which). The receptor set was obtained from a man aged 30 to 39 who had recovered from COVID-19. The CDR3 runs from the conserved cysteine through the conserved F or W. A D gene is named only where the DNA matches it firmly. Clone size is not always given. Where it is, it says once, few, many or a class for expanded clones.

.,TRBJ2-1,TRBV24-1,TRBD2,CATSDLRMGGGTYNEQFF,TGTGCCACCAGTGATTTGCGGATGGGGGGGGGAACCTACAATGAGCAGTTCTTC
.,TRBJ1-2,TRBV7-9,TRBD1,CASSLDLIRDRRFYGYTF,TGTGCCAGCAGCTTAGACCTTATTCGGGACAGGAGATTCTATGGCTACACCTTC
.,TRBJ2-2,TRBV1,.,CTSSQEQVVTGELFF,TGCACCAGCAGCCAAGAGCAGGTAGTAACCGGGGAGCTGTTTTTT
once,TRBJ2-1,TRBV7-9,TRBD2,CASSPTSGGSRGGNEQFF,TGTGCCAGCAGCCCCACTAGCGGGGGGAGCCGTGGGGGCAATGAGCAGTTCTTC
.,TRBJ2-1,TRBV4-1,TRBD1,CASSQAGQGSEQFF,TGCGCCAGCAGCCAAGCTGGACAGGGTTCGGAGCAGTTCTTC
.,TRBJ2-3,TRBV9,TRBD1,CASSAWDRVVSDTQYF,TGTGCCAGCAGCGCCTGGGACAGGGTTGTGTCAGATACGCAGTATTTT
.,TRBJ2-2,TRBV7-8,TRBD2,CASSPPIAGLNTGELFF,TGTGCCAGCAGCCCACCCATAGCGGGACTGAACACCGGGGAGCTGTTTTTT
once,TRBJ1-5,TRBV5-5,.,CASSPGLGTPQPQHF,TGTGCCAGCAGTCCGGGGCTTGGGACACCTCAGCCCCAGCATTTT
.,TRBJ1-1,TRBV7-9,.,CASSPRQVRNTEAFF,TGTGCCAGCAGCCCCCGACAGGTGAGGAACACTGAAGCTTTCTTT
.,TRBJ1-1,TRBV12-3/TRBV12-4,.,CASNSRSYGEAFF,TGTGCCAGCAATTCCCGATCCTACGGTGAAGCTTTCTTT
.,TRBJ1-3,TRBV6-5,.,CASSYSGGFGNTIYF,TGTGCCAGCAGTTACTCAGGGGGATTTGGAAACACCATATATTTT
.,TRBJ2-7,TRBV27,.,CASRRGAGYEQYF,TGTGCCAGCAGACGGGGGGCAGGGTACGAGCAGTACTTC
once,TRBJ2-3,TRBV15,.,CATSRVAGRFADTQYF,TGTGCCACCAGCAGAGTGGCGGGGCGGTTCGCAGATACGCAGTATTTT
few,TRBJ1-5,TRBV6-6,.,CASSRRGGNQPQHF,TGTGCCAGCAGCAGAAGGGGTGGGAATCAGCCCCAGCATTTT
.,TRBJ2-7,TRBV2,.,CASSSLYEQYF,TGTGCCAGCAGTTCTCTATACGAGCAGTACTTC
.,TRBJ2-2,TRBV10-3,.,CAISEYRSDTGELFF,TGTGCCATCAGTGAGTACAGGTCGGACACCGGGGAGCTGTTTTTT
.,TRBJ1-1,TRBV4-2,.,CASSQEPPRDWNTEAFF,TGTGCCAGCAGCCAAGAGCCCCCTAGGGACTGGAACACTGAAGCTTTCTTT
.,TRBJ1-4,TRBV24-1,TRBD1,CAPPGQGAQANEKLFF,TGTGCCCCCCCGGGACAGGGGGCGCAGGCTAATGAAAAACTGTTTTTT
.,TRBJ2-1,TRBV5-4,.,CASSFVSDNEQFF,TGTGCCAGCAGCTTCGTTAGCGACAATGAGCAGTTCTTC
.,TRBJ1-1,TRBV6-5,.,CASSVLLEAFF,TGTGCCAGCAGCGTCCTCCTGGAAGCTTTCTTT
.,TRBJ2-2,TRBV5-4,TRBD1,CASSAGQGKTGELFF,TGTGCCAGCAGCGCCGGACAGGGGAAAACCGGGGAGCTGTTTTTT
.,TRBJ2-5,TRBV28,.,CASSLGVQETQYF,TGTGCCAGCAGCCTCGGGGTCCAAGAGACCCAGTACTTC
once,TRBJ2-7,TRBV27,TRBD1,CATGTGYLHEQYF,TGTGCCACCGGGACAGGGTATTTACACGAGCAGTACTTC
.,TRBJ1-1,TRBV5-8,.,CASSLGRGRNEAFF,TGTGCCAGCAGCTTGGGCAGGGGAAGGAATGAAGCTTTCTTT
.,TRBJ2-7,TRBV5-5,.,CASSFRSGRGDEQYF,TGTGCCAGCAGCTTTAGGTCCGGCAGGGGAGACGAGCAGTACTTC
.,TRBJ2-1,TRBV2,.,CASSVSVKLLHNEQFF,TGTGCCAGCAGTGTTTCCGTGAAACTCCTGCACAATGAGCAGTTCTTC
.,TRBJ2-7,TRBV28,.,CASSPRGRAGSYEQYF,TGTGCCAGCAGTCCCCGGGGCCGTGCGGGATCCTACGAGCAGTACTTC
.,TRBJ2-1,TRBV5-8,TRBD1,CASSLGQGDHNEQFF,TGTGCCAGCAGCTTGGGACAGGGAGACCACAATGAGCAGTTCTTC
few,TRBJ1-3,TRBV30,.,CAWSRGTPSGNTIYF,TGTGCCTGGAGTCGGGGGACCCCCTCTGGAAACACCATATATTTT
.,TRBJ1-5,TRBV24-1,.,CATSDPSQGSNQPQHF,TGTGCCACCAGTGACCCGTCCCAGGGATCAAATCAGCCCCAGCATTTT
.,TRBJ2-2,TRBV6-5,TRBD1,CASSYQTGSVTGELFF,TGTGCCAGCAGTTACCAGACAGGGTCGGTCACCGGGGAGCTGTTTTTT
.,TRBJ2-2,TRBV24-1,TRBD2,CATSDLPSGGGQGGELFF,TGTGCCACCAGTGATTTACCCTCGGGAGGGGGGCAAGGCGGGGAGCTGTTTTTT
.,TRBJ1-1,TRBV11-2,.,CADSVPGSDTEAFF,TGTGCCGACAGCGTGCCTGGATCGGACACTGAAGCTTTCTTT
once,TRBJ2-3,TRBV9,.,CASSVEGLGHSTDTQYF,TGTGCCAGCAGCGTAGAAGGGTTGGGGCACAGCACAGATACGCAGTATTTT
.,TRBJ2-7,TRBV5-1,.,CASSVGHAYEQYF,TGCGCCAGCAGCGTTGGACACGCCTACGAGCAGTACTTC
once,TRBJ2-7,TRBV6-5,TRBD2,CASSSSGEQYF,TGTGCCAGCAGTTCTAGCGGCGAGCAGTACTTC
.,TRBJ2-2,TRBV6-2/TRBV6-3,.,CASSYLQGTGELFF,TGTGCCAGCAGTTACCTACAGGGAACCGGGGAGCTGTTTTTT
.,TRBJ1-1,TRBV25-1,.,CASRLQGRGTEAFF,TGTGCCAGCAGACTACAGGGCAGGGGCACTGAAGCTTTCTTT
.,TRBJ1-4,TRBV30,.,CAWSVPDLLTGFGGTNEKLFF,TGTGCCTGGAGTGTCCCTGACCTCTTAACAGGGTTTGGAGGAACTAATGAAAAACTGTTTTTT
.,TRBJ2-7,TRBV4-2,TRBD2,CASSHKGISGGAVEQYF,TGTGCCAGCAGTCATAAAGGGATATCGGGGGGGGCGGTCGAGCAGTACTTC
.,TRBJ2-2,TRBV24-1,TRBD2,CATSDPTPSGGKNTGELFF,TGTGCCACCAGTGACCCGACTCCTAGCGGGGGAAAGAACACCGGGGAGCTGTTTTTT
.,TRBJ2-2,TRBV12-3/TRBV12-4,.,CASSLTAFGELFF,TGTGCCAGCAGTTTAACAGCTTTCGGGGAGCTGTTTTTT
few,TRBJ2-1,TRBV12-5,TRBD1,CASAPGQGKFNEQFF,TGTGCTAGTGCACCGGGACAGGGCAAATTCAATGAGCAGTTCTTC
.,TRBJ2-3,TRBV19,.,CASSMGAGNTDTQYF,TGTGCCAGTAGTATGGGTGCGGGAAACACAGATACGCAGTATTTT
.,TRBJ2-3,TRBV7-8,TRBD2,CASRQRGTDTQYF,TGTGCCAGCCGGCAGCGGGGAACAGATACGCAGTATTTT
.,TRBJ1-1,TRBV5-1,.,CASSLERVGNTEAFF,TGCGCCAGCAGCTTGGAGAGGGTGGGGAACACTGAAGCTTTCTTT